Below, 19 T cell receptor beta chains from the same sample are listed, as sequenced in a study of control samples from healthy donors and cancer patients. Clones were sequenced by immunoSEQ multiplex PCR, and TCRdb holds only the in-frame ones, with some missing. The data hold about 150,000 clones, with roughly nine tenths observed a single time. The source material was blood. Every receptor here comes from a man aged 30 to 39 in good health.

V usage is TRBV25-1 and J usage is TRBJ1-2, with a tentative D call TRBD1 (5 bases). Germline lookup yields CDR1 MGHDK and CDR2 SYGVNS. This CDR3 has 13 residues. Between the trimmed V and J ends, which lost 7 bases and 4 bases, there was a span of 13 bases. The CDR3 here is CASTLGEGYGYTF. The CDR3 DNA reads as TGTGCCAGCACTTTGGGGGAGGGCTATGGCTACACCTTC.

This chain connects TRBV30 to TRBJ1-4; TRBD1 matches 8 bases. The CDR3 is 14 amino acids. CDR1 is GTSNPN and CDR2 is SVGIG in the germline V gene (reference sequence). V lost 3 bases and J lost 7; bases outside the gene matches: 7. CDR3 region: CAWSNRGVGEKLFF. CDR3 in DNA: TGTGCCTGGAGCAACAGGGGGGTCGGTGAAAAACTGTTTTTT.

The genes are TRBV27 and TRBJ1-1; the D is unclear. Germline CDR1 and CDR2: MNHEY and SMNVEV (reference sequence). The CDR3 extends over 13 amino acids. Trimming took off 6 bases at V and 3 bases at J, with 11 bases between the two ends. Here the CDR3 reads CASSRQVDTEAFF. CDR3 DNA sequence: TGTGCCAGCAGCAGGCAGGTGGACACTGAAGCTTTCTTT.

The chain has TRBV4-3 and TRBJ2-6; perhaps TRBD2 as D (5 bases). Trimming removed 3 bases at V and 0 bases at J, with 12 bases between. The V gene's germline CDR1 is LGHNA and CDR2 YSLEER. The CDR3 contains 17 residues. The chain's CDR3 is CASSQDGLSSGANVLTF. The CDR3 region has the DNA TGCGCCAGCAGCCAGGACGGACTCTCCTCTGGGGCCAACGTCCTGACTTTC.

J is TRBJ1-2 and V is TRBV19; TRBD1 might be the D (6 bases). Germline loops: CDR1 LNHDA, CDR2 SQIVND (reference sequence). The CDR3 consists of 16 residues. The germline V and J ends were trimmed by 0 bases and 3 bases, with 14 bases remaining between them. The CDR3 protein is CASSIDRSGGDYGYTF. DNA of the CDR3: TGTGCCAGTAGTATAGATCGTTCCGGGGGCGACTATGGCTACACCTTC.

The chain links TRBV24-1 to TRBJ2-2; unclear D gene. CDR3 length: 14 amino acids. The V gene's germline CDR1 is KGHDR and CDR2 SFDVKD. V was clipped by 3 bases and J by 5 bases, with 9 bases between them. Here the CDR3 DNA reads TGTGCCACCAGTGATCGGGCACCAACCGGGGAGCTGTTTTTT. Protein sequence: CATSDRAPTGELFF.

This clone was found once. This chain uses TRBV4-2 with TRBJ2-3; 9 bases are shared with TRBD2. The V gene's germline CDR1 is LGHNA and CDR2 YNFKEQ. The CDR3 length is 16 residues. V trimming: 1 base; J trimming: 1 base; junction bases outside the gene matches: 3. CDR3 bases: TGTGCCAGCAGCCAAGTGGGCGGGGGGGGCACAGATACGCAGTATTTT. Protein product: CASSQVGGGGTDTQYF.

The chain couples TRBV4-2 to TRBJ1-1, with D maybe TRBD1 (6 bases). The CDR3 is made up of 15 amino acids. Germline V CDR1 and CDR2: LGHNA, YNFKEQ. Trimming took off 0 bases at V and 7 bases at J, with 15 bases between the two ends. The CDR3 region has the DNA TGTGCCAGCAGCCAAGATGGGACATTGAACCTTGAAGCTTTCTTT. It specifies CASSQDGTLNLEAFF.

This rearrangement joins TRBV7-3 to TRBJ2-3; TRBD2 matches 8 bases. The CDR3 is 14 residues long. The germline V gene has CDR1 SGHTA and CDR2 FQGTGA. V shed 5 bases and J 3 bases; nucleotides not matched to a gene: 4. Here the CDR3 DNA reads TGTGCCAGCAGCCCCGGGGGGGCTACAGATACGCAGTATTTT. The encoded protein is CASSPGGATDTQYF. The variable domain in full, completed from reference TRBV7-3 and TRBJ2-3, reads GAGVSQTPSNKVTEKGKYVELRCDPISGHTALYWYRQSLGQGPEFLIYFQGTGAADDSGLPNDRFFAVRPEGSVSTLKIQRTERGDSAVYLCASSPGGATDTQYFGPGTRLTVL.

The CDR3 reads CASSTGLANTDTQYF. The CDR3, as DNA: TGTGCCAGCAGCACGGGACTAGCGAACACAGATACGCAGTATTTT. The chain couples TRBV7-9 to TRBJ2-3, with 10 bases matching TRBD2. This CDR3 is built from 15 residues. CDR1 is SEHNR, CDR2 FQNEAQ, per germline (reference sequence). J was trimmed by 2 bases and V by 5 bases; bases with no gene match: 4.

This clone has only a few counts. This chain links TRBV29-1 with TRBJ2-7, with D possibly being TRBD2 (6 bases). There are 15 residues in the CDR3. Germline assignment: CDR1 SQVTM and CDR2 ANQGSEA. V was shortened by 0 bases and J by 2 bases, with 14 bases between the two germline ends. The CDR3 is CSVEDSGSPPYEQYF. CDR3 nucleotides: TGCAGCGTTGAAGACTCCGGGAGCCCACCCTACGAGCAGTACTTC.

V and J are TRBV5-5 and TRBJ1-1; 7 bases line up with TRBD1. Germline V CDR1 and CDR2: SGHKS, YYEKEE (reference sequence). Losses at the gene ends were 2 bases for V and 1 base for J; bases not matched to a gene: 2. The CDR3 consists of 14 residues. CDR3 protein: CASSFGTANTEAFF. For the CDR3, the DNA is TGTGCCAGCAGCTTTGGGACAGCGAACACTGAAGCTTTCTTT. Based on the CDR3 plus reference TRBV5-5 and TRBJ1-1, the full variable domain is DAGVTQSPTHLIKTRGQQVTLRCSPISGHKSVSWYQQVLGQGPQFIFQYYEKEERGRGNFPDRFSARQFPNYSSELNVNALLLGDSALYLCASSFGTANTEAFFGQGTRLTVV.

V is TRBV4-3 and J is TRBJ2-2, with 7 bases matching TRBD2. Trimming at V came to 5 bases and at J to 1 base, leaving 10 bases not matched to a gene. CDR3 size: 17 residues. CDR1 and CDR2 from the germline V gene are LGHNA and YSLEER. The CDR3 region has the DNA TGCGCCAGCAGCTCCGCCCGGTTAGCGGGGAACACCGGGGAGCTGTTTTTT. It translates to CASSSARLAGNTGELFF.

The chain couples TRBV7-8 to TRBJ2-5; the D gene could be TRBD1 or TRBD2 (6 bases each). CDR3 length equals 15 residues. The germline gives CDR1 SGHVS, CDR2 FQNEAQ. Trimming left V 5 bases short and J 5 bases short, with 18 bases between. The CDR3 region has the DNA TGTGCCAGCAGCCGAGACCCCCGGAGGGGGGAGACCCAGTACTTC. Its translation: CASSRDPRRGETQYF.

The chain links TRBV27 to TRBJ2-2, with TRBD2 matching over 10 bases. The V gene end was trimmed by 2 bases and the J gene end by 6 bases; junction bases not matched to a gene: 9. This CDR3 is 17 amino acids long. The V gene's germline CDR1 is MNHEY and CDR2 SMNVEV (reference sequence). As DNA, the CDR3 is TGTGCCAGCAGTTTAGTTCCTAGCGGGAGTCTGGCCGGGGAGCTGTTTTTT. This translates into CASSLVPSGSLAGELFF.

J is TRBJ2-5 and V is TRBV11-2, with 8 nucleotides matching TRBD2. Germline-derived CDR1 and CDR2 are SGHAT and FQNNGV. The trim removed 2 bases at V and 4 bases at J, leaving 6 bases unmatched. CDR3 length: 15 amino acids. In nucleotides, the CDR3 is TGTGCCAGCAGCTTATACGGGAGGGGGGGAGAGACCCAGTACTTC. Translating it yields CASSLYGRGGETQYF.

This clone appeared once. The genes are TRBV2 and TRBJ2-7; D gene ambiguous. The germline CDR1 and CDR2 sequences are SNHLY and FYNNEI. The ends were cut back, 3 bases at V and 3 bases at J, with 6 bases in the middle. The CDR3 is made up of 12 amino acids. Here the CDR3 reads CASSEEIYEQYF. CDR3 sequence (DNA): TGTGCCAGCAGTGAGGAAATCTACGAGCAGTACTTC.

This chain uses TRBV2 with TRBJ2-7; D might be TRBD2 (5 bases). The V gene's germline CDR1 is SNHLY and CDR2 FYNNEI. Trimming removed 6 bases from V and 5 bases from J, with 20 bases in between. This CDR3 contains 15 residues. The DNA of the CDR3 is TGTGCCAGCAGGGAGGTTGCGGGCCTCTCGGACGAGCAGTACTTC. This gives the protein CASREVAGLSDEQYF.

The chain has TRBV5-8 and TRBJ2-7; 11 bases align to TRBD1. Trimming took 4 bases from V and 5 from J; bases not matched to a gene: 5. CDR1 is SGHTS, CDR2 YDEGEE, per germline. This CDR3 contains 14 residues. CDR3 sequence (DNA): TGTGCCAGCAGCCAGGACAGGGGGCTCGACGAGCAGTACTTC. Amino acid sequence: CASSQDRGLDEQYF. Using reference TRBV5-8 and TRBJ2-7 for the parts outside the CDR3, the full variable domain is EAGVTQSPTHLIKTRGQQATLRCSPISGHTSVYWYQQALGLGLQFLLWYDEGEERNRGNFPPRFSGRQFPNYSSELNVNALELEDSALYLCASSQDRGLDEQYFGPGTRLTVT.